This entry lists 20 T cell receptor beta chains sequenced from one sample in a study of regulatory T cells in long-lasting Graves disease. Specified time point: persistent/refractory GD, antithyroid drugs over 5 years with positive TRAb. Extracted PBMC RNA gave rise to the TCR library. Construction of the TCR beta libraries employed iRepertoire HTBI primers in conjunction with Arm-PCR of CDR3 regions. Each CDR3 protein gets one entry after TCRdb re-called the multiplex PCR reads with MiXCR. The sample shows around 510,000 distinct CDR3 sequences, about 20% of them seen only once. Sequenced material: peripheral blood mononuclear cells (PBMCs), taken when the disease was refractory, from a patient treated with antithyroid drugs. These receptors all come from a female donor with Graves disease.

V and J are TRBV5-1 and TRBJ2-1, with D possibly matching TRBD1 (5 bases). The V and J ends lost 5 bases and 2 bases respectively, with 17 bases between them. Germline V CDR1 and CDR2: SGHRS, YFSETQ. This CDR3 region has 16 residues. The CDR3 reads CASRSTRVEAYNEQFF. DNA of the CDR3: TGCGCCAGCAGATCAACCAGGGTGGAAGCCTACAATGAGCAGTTCTTC.

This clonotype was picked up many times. This CDR3 reads CASSRGTGEAFF. As DNA, the CDR3 is TGTGCCAGCAGCCGGGGGACGGGAGAAGCTTTCTTT. J is TRBJ1-1 and V is TRBV3-1; perhaps TRBD1 as D (5 bases). The CDR3 consists of 12 residues. Germline V gene lookup returns CDR1 LGHDT and CDR2 YNNKEL (reference sequence). Trimming took off 4 bases at V and 8 bases at J, with 11 bases between the two ends.

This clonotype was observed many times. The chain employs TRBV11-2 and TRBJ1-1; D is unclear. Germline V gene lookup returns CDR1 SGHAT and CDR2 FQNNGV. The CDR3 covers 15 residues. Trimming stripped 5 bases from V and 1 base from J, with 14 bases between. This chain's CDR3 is CASSPLRMGNTEAFF. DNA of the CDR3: TGTGCCAGCAGCCCCCTAAGGATGGGGAACACTGAAGCTTTCTTT.

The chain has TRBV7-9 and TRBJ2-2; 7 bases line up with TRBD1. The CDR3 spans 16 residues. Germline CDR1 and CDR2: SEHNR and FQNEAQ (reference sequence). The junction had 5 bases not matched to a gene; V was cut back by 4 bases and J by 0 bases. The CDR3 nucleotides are TGTGCCAGCAGCTCCCAGGGACAGCCGAACACCGGGGAGCTGTTTTTT. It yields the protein CASSSQGQPNTGELFF.

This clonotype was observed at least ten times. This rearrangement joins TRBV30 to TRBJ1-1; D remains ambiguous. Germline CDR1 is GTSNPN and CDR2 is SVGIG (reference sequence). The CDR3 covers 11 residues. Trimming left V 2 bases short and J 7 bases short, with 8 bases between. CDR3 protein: CAWSSQLEAFF. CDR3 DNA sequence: TGTGCCTGGAGTTCGCAGCTTGAAGCTTTCTTT.

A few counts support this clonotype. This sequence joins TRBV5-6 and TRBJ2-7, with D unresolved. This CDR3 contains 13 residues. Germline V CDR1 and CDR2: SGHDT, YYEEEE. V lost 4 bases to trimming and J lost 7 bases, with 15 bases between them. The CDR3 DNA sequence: TGTGCCAGCAGCCAAACTACTGGGGTTGAGCAGTACTTC. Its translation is CASSQTTGVEQYF.

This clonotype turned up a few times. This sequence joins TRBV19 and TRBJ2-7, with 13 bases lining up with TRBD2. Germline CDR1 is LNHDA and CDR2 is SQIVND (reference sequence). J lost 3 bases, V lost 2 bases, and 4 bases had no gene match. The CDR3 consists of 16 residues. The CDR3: CASSIPGTSGIYEQYF. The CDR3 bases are TGTGCCAGTAGTATACCCGGGACTAGCGGGATCTACGAGCAGTACTTC.

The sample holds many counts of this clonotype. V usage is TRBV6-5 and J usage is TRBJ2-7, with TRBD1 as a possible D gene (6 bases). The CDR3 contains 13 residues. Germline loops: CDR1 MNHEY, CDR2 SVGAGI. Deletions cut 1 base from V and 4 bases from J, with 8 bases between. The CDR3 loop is CASSYLTGYEQYF. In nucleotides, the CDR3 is TGTGCCAGCAGTTACTTGACAGGTTACGAGCAGTACTTC.

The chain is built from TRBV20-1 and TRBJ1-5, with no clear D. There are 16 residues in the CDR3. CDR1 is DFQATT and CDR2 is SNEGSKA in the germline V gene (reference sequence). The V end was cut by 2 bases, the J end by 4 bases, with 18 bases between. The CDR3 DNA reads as TGCAGTGCTAGACCCCATGGCCCTAAACAGAATCAGCCCCAGCATTTT. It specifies CSARPHGPKQNQPQHF.

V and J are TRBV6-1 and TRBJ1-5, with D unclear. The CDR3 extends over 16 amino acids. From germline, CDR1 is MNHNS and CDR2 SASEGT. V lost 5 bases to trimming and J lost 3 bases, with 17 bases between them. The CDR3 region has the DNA TGTGCCAGCAGTCCCCGCTCCCTTATTCCCAATCAGCCCCAGCATTTT. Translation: CASSPRSLIPNQPQHF.

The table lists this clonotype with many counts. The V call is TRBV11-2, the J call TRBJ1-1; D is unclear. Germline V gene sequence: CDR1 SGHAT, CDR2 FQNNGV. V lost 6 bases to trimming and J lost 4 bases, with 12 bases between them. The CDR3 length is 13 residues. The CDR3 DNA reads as TGTGCCAGCAGTTTATCGGGCAGCACTGAAGCTTTCTTT. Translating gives CASSLSGSTEAFF. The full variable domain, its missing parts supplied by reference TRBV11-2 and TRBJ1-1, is EAGVAQSPRYKIIEKRQSVAFWCNPISGHATLYWYQQILGQGPKLLIQFQNNGVVDDSQLPKDRFSAERLKGVDSTLKIQPAKLEDSAVYLCASSLSGSTEAFFGQGTRLTVV.

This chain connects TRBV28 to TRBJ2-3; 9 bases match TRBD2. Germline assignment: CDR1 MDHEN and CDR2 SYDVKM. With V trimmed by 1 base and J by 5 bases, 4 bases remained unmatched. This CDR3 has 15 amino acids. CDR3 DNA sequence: TGTGCCAGCAGTTTATCACCAGCGGGAGGAGATACGCAGTATTTT. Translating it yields CASSLSPAGGDTQYF.

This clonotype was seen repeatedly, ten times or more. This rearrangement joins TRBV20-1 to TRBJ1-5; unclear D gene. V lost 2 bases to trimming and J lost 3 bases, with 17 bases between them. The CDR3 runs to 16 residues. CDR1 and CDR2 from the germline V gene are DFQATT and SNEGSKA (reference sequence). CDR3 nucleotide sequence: TGCAGTGCTAGAACGGACGGTAGAAGTGACAATCAGCCCCAGCATTTT. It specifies CSARTDGRSDNQPQHF.

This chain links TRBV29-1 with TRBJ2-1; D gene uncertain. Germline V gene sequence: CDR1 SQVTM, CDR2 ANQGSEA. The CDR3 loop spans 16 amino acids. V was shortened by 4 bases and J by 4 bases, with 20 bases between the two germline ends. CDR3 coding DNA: TGCAGCGTTGCAGGCGACTCCATAAAAACATACAATGAGCAGTTCTTC. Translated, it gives CSVAGDSIKTYNEQFF.

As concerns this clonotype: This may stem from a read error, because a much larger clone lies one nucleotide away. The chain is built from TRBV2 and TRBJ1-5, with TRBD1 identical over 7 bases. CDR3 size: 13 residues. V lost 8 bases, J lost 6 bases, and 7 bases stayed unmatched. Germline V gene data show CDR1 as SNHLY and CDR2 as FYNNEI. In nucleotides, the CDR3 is TGTGCCAGCGAAACAGGGGAGGCTCAGCCCCAGCATTTT. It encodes CASETGEAQPQHF.

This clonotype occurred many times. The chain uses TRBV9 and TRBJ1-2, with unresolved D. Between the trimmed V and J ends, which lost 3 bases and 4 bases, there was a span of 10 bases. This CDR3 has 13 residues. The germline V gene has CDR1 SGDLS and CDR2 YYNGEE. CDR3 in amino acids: CASSGPGSYGYTF. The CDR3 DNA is TGTGCCAGCAGCGGACCGGGATCCTATGGCTACACCTTC.

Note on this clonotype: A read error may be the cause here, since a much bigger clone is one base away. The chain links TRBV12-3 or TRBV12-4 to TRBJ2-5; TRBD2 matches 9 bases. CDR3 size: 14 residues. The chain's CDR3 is CAGSDSGGRETQYF. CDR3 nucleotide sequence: TGTGCCGGCAGCGATAGCGGGGGCCGAGAGACCCAGTACTTC.

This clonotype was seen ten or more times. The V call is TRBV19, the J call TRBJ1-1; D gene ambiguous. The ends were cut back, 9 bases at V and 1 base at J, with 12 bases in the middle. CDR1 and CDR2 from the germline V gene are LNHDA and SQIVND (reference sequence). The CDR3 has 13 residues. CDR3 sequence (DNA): TGTGCCAGCAGCTGGGCGGGGAACACTGAAGCTTTCTTT. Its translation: CASSWAGNTEAFF.

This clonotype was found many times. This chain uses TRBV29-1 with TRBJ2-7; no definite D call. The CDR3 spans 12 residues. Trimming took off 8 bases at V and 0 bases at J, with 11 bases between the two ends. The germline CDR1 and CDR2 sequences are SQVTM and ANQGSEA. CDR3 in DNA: TGCAGCACCGAGGCCTACTCCTACGAGCAGTACTTC. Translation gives CSTEAYSYEQYF.

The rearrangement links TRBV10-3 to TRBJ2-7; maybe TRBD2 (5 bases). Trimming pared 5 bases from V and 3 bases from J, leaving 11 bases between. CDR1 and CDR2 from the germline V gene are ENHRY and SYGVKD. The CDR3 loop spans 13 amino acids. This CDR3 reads CAISKGVDYEQYF. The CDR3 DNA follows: TGTGCCATCAGTAAGGGAGTAGACTACGAGCAGTACTTC.